This entry lists 14 T cell receptor beta chains sequenced from one sample in a study of OX40 agonist ivuxolimab in advanced cancers. The table came from immunoSEQ multiplex PCR; TCRdb's copy has only in-frame clones and leaves some out. The sample lists about 35,000 clones, around three quarters occurring once. Specimen: CD4+ or CD8+ T cells sorted from blood, collected in a trial of the OX40 agonist ivuxolimab. Source of these receptors: an adult with an advanced solid tumor such as melanoma, head and neck, liver or kidney cancer.

Only a few counts were recorded for this clone. CDR3: CASSWGYSGPYNEQFF. The CDR3 region has the DNA TGCGCCAGCAGCTGGGGCTATAGCGGGCCTTACAATGAGCAGTTCTTC. This chain links TRBV5-1 with TRBJ2-1; 7 bases agree with TRBD2. CDR3 size: 16 residues. Trimming cost V 3 bases and J 4 bases; bases outside gene matches: 10. In germline, CDR1 is SGHRS, CDR2 YFSETQ.

This clone was seen a single time. The chain links TRBV18 to TRBJ1-2; D might be TRBD1 (5 bases). Per germline, CDR1 KGHSH and CDR2 LQKENI. Trimming stripped 5 bases from V and 7 bases from J, with 11 bases between. The CDR3 consists of 12 residues. The CDR3 nucleotides read TGTGCCAGCTCATCGGGGGACTCTGGCTACACCTTC. This translates into CASSSGDSGYTF. The whole variable domain, remainder taken from reference TRBV18 and TRBJ1-2, is NAGVMQNPRHLVRRRGQEARLRCSPMKGHSHVYWYRQLPEEGLKFMVYLQKENIIDESGMPKERFSAEFPKEGPSILRIQQVVRGDSAAYFCASSSGDSGYTFGSGTRLTVV.

The chain joins TRBV6-6 to TRBJ1-1; perhaps TRBD1 as D (6 bases). The CDR3 runs to 16 residues. The ends were cut back, 6 bases at V and 1 base at J, with 18 bases in the middle. Germline lookup yields CDR1 MNHNY and CDR2 SVGAGI (reference sequence). CDR3 protein: CASSPPGRGQNTEAFF. The DNA for the CDR3 is TGTGCCAGCAGCCCTCCGGGCAGGGGCCAGAACACTGAAGCTTTCTTT.

The chain has TRBV30 and TRBJ1-2; D may be TRBD1 (6 bases). The CDR3 is 12 residues long. V shed 5 bases and J shed 8 bases, with 15 bases lying between them. CDR1 is GTSNPN and CDR2 is SVGIG in the germline V gene (reference sequence). The CDR3 nucleotides are TGTGCCTGGGAAGCGGGGGCGCAGGGCTACACCTTC. It encodes CAWEAGAQGYTF.

This clone was seen a single time. The chain is built from TRBV29-1 and TRBJ1-4; 11 nucleotides agree with TRBD1. Germline loops: CDR1 SQVTM, CDR2 ANQGSEA. This CDR3 comprises 15 residues. V dropped 3 bases and J dropped 7; count of bases not matched to a gene: 7. DNA for the CDR3: TGCAGCGTTGAGATGCCGGGACAGGGGGGTGAAAAACTGTTTTTT. Amino acid sequence: CSVEMPGQGGEKLFF. The full variable domain, with the rest looked up from reference TRBV29-1 and TRBJ1-4, is SAVISQKPSRDICQRGTSLTIQCQVDSQVTMMFWYRQQPGQSLTLIATANQGSEATYESGFVIDKFPISRPNLTFSTLTVSNMSPEDSSIYLCSVEMPGQGGEKLFFGSGTQLSVL.

This chain joins TRBV6-1 and TRBJ2-3; 9 nucleotides line up with TRBD1. Looked up from germline, CDR1 is MNHNS and CDR2 is SASEGT. The CDR3 is 15 residues long. The V segment lost 10 bases and the J segment 4 bases; nucleotides outside the gene matches: 12. CDR3 coding DNA: TGTGCCATCAGCCCCCGGGACAGGGATGCAGATACGCAGTATTTT. It specifies CAISPRDRDADTQYF.

The chain is built from TRBV29-1 and TRBJ1-1; D ambiguous. Germline V lookup: CDR1 SQVTM, CDR2 ANQGSEA. Trimming pared 0 bases from V and 1 base from J, leaving 9 bases between. The CDR3 is 14 residues long. In DNA, the CDR3 is TGCAGCGTTGAAGATGCATCCAGGAACACTGAAGCTTTCTTT. Translation gives CSVEDASRNTEAFF. Filled out from reference TRBV29-1 and TRBJ1-1, the complete variable domain reads SAVISQKPSRDICQRGTSLTIQCQVDSQVTMMFWYRQQPGQSLTLIATANQGSEATYESGFVIDKFPISRPNLTFSTLTVSNMSPEDSSIYLCSVEDASRNTEAFFGQGTRLTVV.

The CDR3 here is CASRRDRAYEQYF. As DNA, the CDR3 is TGCGCCAGCAGACGGGACAGGGCCTACGAGCAGTACTTC. The chain links TRBV23-1 to TRBJ2-5; TRBD1 matches at 9 bases. With the DNA end fitting TRBJ2-7 better, the J assignment may be wrong. TRBV23-1 is an ORF; its function is uncertain. The CDR3 totals 13 residues.

The chain combines TRBV6-1 with TRBJ2-7; D ambiguous. The V and J ends lost 2 bases and 2 bases respectively, with 4 bases between them. Germline V gene data show CDR1 as MNHNS and CDR2 as SASEGT. The CDR3 is made up of 12 amino acids. The chain's CDR3 is CASSELTYEQYV. The CDR3 DNA is TGTGCCAGCAGTGAACTGACCTACGAGCAGTACGTC.

The J gene is TRBJ1-1, the V gene TRBV6-6, with TRBD1 as a possible D gene (5 bases). Trimming left V 7 bases short and J 5 bases short, with 14 bases between. The length of the CDR3 is 13 residues. In germline, CDR1 is MNHNY, CDR2 SVGAGI (reference sequence). CDR3 coding DNA: TGTGCCAGCATGGGCGCAGGGATGACTGAAGCTTTCTTT. Its translation: CASMGAGMTEAFF.

This clone was picked up a small number of times. This CDR3 is CASSTVREATQYF. The CDR3 DNA reads TGTGCCAGTAGTACGGTCAGGGAGGCTACGCAGTATTTT. The chain joins TRBV19 to TRBJ2-3; weak D call: TRBD2 (6 bases). This CDR3 has 13 amino acids. Trimming shortened V by 4 bases and J by 8 bases, and 13 bases separated the two germline ends. Germline V gene data show CDR1 as LNHDA and CDR2 as SQIVND (reference sequence).

By sample share, this clone is medium-sized. The sample carries other DNA sequences with the same CDR3. The chain has TRBV20-1 and TRBJ1-1, with D possibly being TRBD1 (5 bases). Trimming removed 5 bases at V and 2 bases at J, with 6 bases between. Germline CDR1 reads DFQATT; CDR2 reads SNEGSKA (reference sequence). The CDR3 runs to 11 residues. CDR3 sequence: CSARDNTEAFF. The CDR3 nucleotides read TGCAGTGCTCGGGACAACACTGAAGCTTTCTTT.

This clone was found many times. Here the CDR3 reads CAISEPGTVNSPLHF. DNA of the CDR3: TGTGCCATCAGTGAGCCTGGGACAGTCAATTCACCCCTCCACTTT. V and J are TRBV10-3 and TRBJ1-6; 7 bases align to TRBD1. Germline-derived CDR1 and CDR2 are ENHRY and SYGVKD. After removal of 2 bases from V and 7 bases from J, the junction contained 5 bases not matched to a gene. The CDR3 covers 15 residues.

The chain employs TRBV6-5 and TRBJ2-6; D remains unclear. With 2 bases removed from V and 0 bases from J, the gap between germline ends came to 8 bases. The CDR3 runs 16 residues. Germline V gene sequence: CDR1 MNHEY, CDR2 SVGAGI. CDR3 amino acids: CASSYRARSGANVLTF. The CDR3 region has the DNA TGTGCCAGCAGTTACAGGGCCCGCTCTGGGGCCAACGTCCTGACTTTC.